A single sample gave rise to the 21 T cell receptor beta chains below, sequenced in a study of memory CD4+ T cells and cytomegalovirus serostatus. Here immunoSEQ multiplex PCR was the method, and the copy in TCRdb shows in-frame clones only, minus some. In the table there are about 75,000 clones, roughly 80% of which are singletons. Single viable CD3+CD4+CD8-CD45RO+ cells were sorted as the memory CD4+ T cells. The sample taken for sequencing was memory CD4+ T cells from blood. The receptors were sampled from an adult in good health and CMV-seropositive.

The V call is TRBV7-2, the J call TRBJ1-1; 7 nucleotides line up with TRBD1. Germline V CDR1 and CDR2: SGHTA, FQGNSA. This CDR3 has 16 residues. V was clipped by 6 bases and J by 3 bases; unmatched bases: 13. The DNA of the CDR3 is TGTGCCAGCAGACCGTGGACAGGACGGAGGGACACTGAAGCTTTCTTT. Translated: CASRPWTGRRDTEAFF. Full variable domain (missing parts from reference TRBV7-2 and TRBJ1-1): GAGVSQSPSNKVTEKGKDVELRCDPISGHTALYWYRQSLGQGLEFLIYFQGNSAPDKSGLPSDRFSAERTGGSVSTLTIQRTQQEDSAVYLCASRPWTGRRDTEAFFGQGTRLTVV.

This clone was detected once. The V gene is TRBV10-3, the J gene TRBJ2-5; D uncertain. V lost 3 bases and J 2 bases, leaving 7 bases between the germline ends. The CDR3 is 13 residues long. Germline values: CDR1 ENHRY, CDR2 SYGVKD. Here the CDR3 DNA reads TGTGCCATCAGTGACAGGCAACAAGAGACCCAGTACTTC. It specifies CAISDRQQETQYF.

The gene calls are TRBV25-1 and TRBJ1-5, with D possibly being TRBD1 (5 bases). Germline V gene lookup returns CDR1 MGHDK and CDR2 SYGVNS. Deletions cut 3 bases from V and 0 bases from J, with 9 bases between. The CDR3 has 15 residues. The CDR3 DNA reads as TGTGCCAGCAGTGAGGGGCCCTATAGCAATCAGCCCCAGCATTTT. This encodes CASSEGPYSNQPQHF.

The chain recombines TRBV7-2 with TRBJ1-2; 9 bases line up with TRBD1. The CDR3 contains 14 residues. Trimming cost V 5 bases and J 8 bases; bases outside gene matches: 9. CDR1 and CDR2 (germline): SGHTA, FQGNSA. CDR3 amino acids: CASSPPGQGNGYTF. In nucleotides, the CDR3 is TGTGCCAGCAGCCCGCCGGGACAGGGTAACGGCTACACCTTC.

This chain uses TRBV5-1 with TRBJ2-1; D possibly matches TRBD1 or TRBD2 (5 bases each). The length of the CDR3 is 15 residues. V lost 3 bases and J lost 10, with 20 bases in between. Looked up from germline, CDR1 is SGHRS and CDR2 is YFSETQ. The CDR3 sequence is CASSSVPGRRSEQFF. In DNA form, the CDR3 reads TGCGCCAGCAGCTCGGTTCCGGGACGCAGGTCCGAGCAGTTCTTC.

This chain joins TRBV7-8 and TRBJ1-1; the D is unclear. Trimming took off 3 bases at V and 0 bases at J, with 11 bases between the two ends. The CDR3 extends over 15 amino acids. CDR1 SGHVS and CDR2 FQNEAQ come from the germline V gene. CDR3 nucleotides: TGTGCCAGCAGCTTCCAAAGGGTCATGAACACTGAAGCTTTCTTT. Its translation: CASSFQRVMNTEAFF.

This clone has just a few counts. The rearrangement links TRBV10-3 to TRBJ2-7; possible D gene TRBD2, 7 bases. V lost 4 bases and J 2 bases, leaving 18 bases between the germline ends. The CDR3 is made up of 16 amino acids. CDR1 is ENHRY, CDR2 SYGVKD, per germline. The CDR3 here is CAISAGGGRVTYEQYF. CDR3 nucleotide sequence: TGTGCCATCAGTGCTGGGGGGGGCCGCGTAACCTACGAGCAGTACTTC.

Here the CDR3 reads CASGLVLWGQVNSGANVLTF. Here the CDR3 DNA reads TGTGCTAGTGGTTTGGTACTGTGGGGACAGGTTAACTCTGGGGCCAACGTCCTGACTTTC. The chain is built from TRBV12-5 and TRBJ2-6, with 8 bases identical to TRBD1. J gave up 0 bases and V 0 bases, and 10 bases lay outside the gene matches. Per the germline V gene, CDR1 is LGHNT and CDR2 is FRNRAP. The CDR3 consists of 20 residues.

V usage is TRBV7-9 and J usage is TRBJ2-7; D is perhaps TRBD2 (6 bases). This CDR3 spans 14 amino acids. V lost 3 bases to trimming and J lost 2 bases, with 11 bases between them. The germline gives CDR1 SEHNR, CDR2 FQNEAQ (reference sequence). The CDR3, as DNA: TGTGCCAGCAGCTTTGGGCGGGGTACCTACGAGCAGTACTTC. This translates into CASSFGRGTYEQYF.

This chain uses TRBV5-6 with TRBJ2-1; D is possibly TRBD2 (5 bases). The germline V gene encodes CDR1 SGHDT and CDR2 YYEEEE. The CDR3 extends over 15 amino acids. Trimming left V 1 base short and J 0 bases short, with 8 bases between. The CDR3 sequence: CASSLIGSSYNEQFF. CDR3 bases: TGTGCCAGCAGCTTGATTGGGAGCTCCTACAATGAGCAGTTCTTC.

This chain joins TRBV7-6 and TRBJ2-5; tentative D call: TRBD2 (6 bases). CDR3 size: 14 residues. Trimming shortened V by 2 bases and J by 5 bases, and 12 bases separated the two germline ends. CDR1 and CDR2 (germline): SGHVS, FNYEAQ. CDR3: CASSLMTSRETQYF. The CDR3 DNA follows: TGTGCCAGCAGCTTAATGACTAGTAGGGAGACCCAGTACTTC.

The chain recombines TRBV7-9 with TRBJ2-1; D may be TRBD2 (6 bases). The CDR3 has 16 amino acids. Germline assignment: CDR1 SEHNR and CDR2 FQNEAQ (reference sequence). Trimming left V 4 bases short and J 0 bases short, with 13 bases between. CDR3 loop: CASSSQTSPSYNEQFF. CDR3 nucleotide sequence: TGTGCCAGCAGCTCCCAAACTAGCCCCTCCTACAATGAGCAGTTCTTC.

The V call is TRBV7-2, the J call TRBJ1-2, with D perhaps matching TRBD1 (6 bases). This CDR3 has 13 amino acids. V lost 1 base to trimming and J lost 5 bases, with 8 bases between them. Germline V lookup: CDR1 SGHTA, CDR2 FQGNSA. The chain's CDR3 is CASSLGTEYGYTF. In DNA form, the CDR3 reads TGTGCCAGCAGCTTAGGGACAGAATATGGCTACACCTTC.

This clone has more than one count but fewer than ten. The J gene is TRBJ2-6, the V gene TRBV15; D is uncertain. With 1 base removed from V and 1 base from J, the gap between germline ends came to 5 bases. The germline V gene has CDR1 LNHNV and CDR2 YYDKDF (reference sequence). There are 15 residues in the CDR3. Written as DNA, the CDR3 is TGTGCCACCAGCAGAGTAGGGTCTGGGGCCAACGTCCTGACTTTC. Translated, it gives CATSRVGSGANVLTF.

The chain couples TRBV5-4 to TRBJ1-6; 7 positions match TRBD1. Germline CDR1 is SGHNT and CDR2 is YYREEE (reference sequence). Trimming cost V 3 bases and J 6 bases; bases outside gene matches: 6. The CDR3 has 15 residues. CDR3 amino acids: CASSSRDRLNSPLHF. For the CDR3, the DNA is TGTGCCAGCAGCTCCCGGGACAGACTTAATTCACCCCTCCACTTT. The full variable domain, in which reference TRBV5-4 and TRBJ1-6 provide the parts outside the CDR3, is ETGVTQSPTHLIKTRGQQVTLRCSSQSGHNTVSWYQQALGQGPQFIFQYYREEENGRGNFPPRFSGLQFPNYSSELNVNALELDDSALYLCASSSRDRLNSPLHFGNGTRLTVT.

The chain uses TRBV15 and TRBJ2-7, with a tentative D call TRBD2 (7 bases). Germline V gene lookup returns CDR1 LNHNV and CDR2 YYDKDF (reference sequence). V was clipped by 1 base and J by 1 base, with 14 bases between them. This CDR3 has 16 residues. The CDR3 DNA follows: TGTGCCACCAGCAGAGGTTGGGGGGGCCTTTCCTACGAGCAGTACTTC. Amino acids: CATSRGWGGLSYEQYF.

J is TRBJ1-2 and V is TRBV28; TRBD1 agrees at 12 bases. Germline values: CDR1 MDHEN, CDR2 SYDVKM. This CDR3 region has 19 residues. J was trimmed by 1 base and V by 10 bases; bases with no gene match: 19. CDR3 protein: CANPRDRGLSPHRNYGYTF. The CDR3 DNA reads TGTGCCAATCCCCGGGACAGGGGGCTTTCCCCACACCGTAACTATGGCTACACCTTC.

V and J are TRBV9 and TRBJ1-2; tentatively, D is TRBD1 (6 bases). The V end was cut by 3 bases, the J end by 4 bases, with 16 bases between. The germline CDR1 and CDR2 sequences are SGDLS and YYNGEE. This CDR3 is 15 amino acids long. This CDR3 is CASSAHGGGAYGYTF. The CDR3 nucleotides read TGTGCCAGCAGCGCCCACGGGGGGGGCGCCTATGGCTACACCTTC.

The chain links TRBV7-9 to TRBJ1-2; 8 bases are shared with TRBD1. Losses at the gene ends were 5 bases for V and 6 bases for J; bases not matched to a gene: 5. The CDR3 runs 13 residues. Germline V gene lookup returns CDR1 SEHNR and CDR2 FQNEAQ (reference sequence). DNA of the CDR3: TGTGCCAGCAGCCCCAGGGGGCTTCATGGCTACACCTTC. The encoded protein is CASSPRGLHGYTF.

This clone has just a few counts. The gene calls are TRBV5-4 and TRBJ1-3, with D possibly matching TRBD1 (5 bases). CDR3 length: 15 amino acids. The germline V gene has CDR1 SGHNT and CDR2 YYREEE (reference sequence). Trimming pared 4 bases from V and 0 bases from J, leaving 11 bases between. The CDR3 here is CASSAGGSSGNTIYF. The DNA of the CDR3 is TGTGCCAGCAGCGCGGGGGGGAGCTCTGGAAACACCATATATTTT.

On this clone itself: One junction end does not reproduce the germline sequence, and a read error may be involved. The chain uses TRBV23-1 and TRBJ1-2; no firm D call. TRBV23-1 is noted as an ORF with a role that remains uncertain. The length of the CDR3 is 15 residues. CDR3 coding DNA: TGCGGCAGCCCTCCCTCGCGGGGTTGGGGCTATGGCTACACCTTC. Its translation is CGSPPSRGWGYGYTF.